This T cell receptor beta chain derives from a study of CXCR3-negative and CXCR3-positive naive CD8 T cells (dated by TCRdb to about 2019). Context from the whole study: In total, some 130 million TRB reads were obtained, corresponding to roughly 1.5 +/- 0.3 million reads per library. For the TRBV-TRBJ cluster analysis, the naive subsets came from 5 donors, while the memory cells came from 3 donors. Data from roughly eleven donors, pooled across two independent experiments, went into the diversity and physicochemical repertoire analyses.

The paper's findings and limits, for the study overall: Naive CXCR3-negative and CXCR3-positive cells from the same donor showed similar TRBV-TRBJ usage, whereas memory cells showed distinct patterns. Comparably high repertoire diversity was found in both naive subsets, whereas much lower repertoire diversity was found in memory CD8+ T cells. Freshly isolated PBMCs were used for most assays because CXCR3 expression partially decreased after cryopreservation. Compared with CXCR3-negative naive cells, CXCR3-positive naive cells had TRB CDR3s with higher hydrophobicity (lower Kidera factor 4), lower energy, and higher strength and volume indices. Surface CD5, linked to self-reactivity in mice, was comparable between naive subsets; TCR interaction strength was therefore also inferred from TRB CDR3 physicochemical properties.

CDR1 MNHEY and CDR2 SVGEGT are derived from the germline V gene. Including cysteine and phenylalanine, the CDR3 has 14 amino acids. The DNA sequence is not available. The sequencing machine was a NextSeq 550. The Human TCR Profiling Kit (MiLaboratory) was used to make UMI-labeled 5' RACE TRB cDNA libraries. cDNA synthesis used the entire amount of extracted RNA, and PCR amplification then used the entire amount of cDNA produced. Libraries were prepared in parallel with an identical number of PCR cycles. The study's own analysis went as follows. MIGEC and MiXCR extracted about 50,000 +/- 10,000 unique UMI-labeled TRB cDNA molecules per library, requiring at least two reads per UMI. On average, roughly 40,000 +/- 10,000 functional in-frame TRB CDR3 nucleotide clonotypes lacking stop codons were found per library. After each sample was downsampled to 5000 UMI-labeled TRB molecules, VDJtools was used to calculate diversity metrics such as normalized Shannon-Wiener and Chao1. VDJtools was used to calculate clonotype-size-weighted physicochemical properties of the central five CDR3 residues, namely interaction energy, strength, volume and Kidera factor 4. TCRdb reprocessed the reads into one record per CDR3 protein sequence, lacking DNA. For this entry, the V and J calls and clone size follow TCRdb and not the study's own pipeline. This sample's table contains approximately 100,000 distinct CDR3 sequences. The ten largest clones capture approximately 1.1% of the sample.

For every CD8+ T cell subset, about 300,000 cells were flow-sorted straight into RLT lysis buffer, and each subset was sorted in triplicate. To keep memory contaminants out, a stringent definition of naive CD8+ T cells was applied: CD45RO-CCR7+CD27+CD95-. Standard density gradient centrifugation was used to isolate peripheral blood mononuclear cells from buffy coats. Naive CXCR3-negative and CXCR3-positive CD8+ T cells were flow-sorted on a FACSAria III. Total RNA was extracted from sorted cells with an RNeasy Mini Kit. In regard to this clonotype: Its antigen target is currently unknown.

The chain employs TRBV6-2 or TRBV6-3 and TRBJ1-1. Material for sequencing was naive CXCR3+ CD8+ T cells from blood. This specimen's cell subset or site label, per the study, means: CD45RO-CCR7+CD27+CD95- naive CD8+ T cells expressing CXCR3 (TNR3+). The TCR comes from a human donor in good health. Some clones in this sample may be carry-over from other donors' samples. The CDR3 region has the sequence CASSITRLEGNAFF.